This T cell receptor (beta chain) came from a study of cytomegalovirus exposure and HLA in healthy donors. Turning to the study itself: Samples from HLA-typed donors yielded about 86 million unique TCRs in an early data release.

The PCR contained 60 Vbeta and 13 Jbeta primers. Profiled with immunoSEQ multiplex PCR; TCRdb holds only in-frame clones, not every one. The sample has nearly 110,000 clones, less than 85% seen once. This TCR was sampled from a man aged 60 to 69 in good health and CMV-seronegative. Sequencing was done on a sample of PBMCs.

The DNA of the CDR3 is TGTGCCCTTTCGGACATTGAAGGCAATCAGCCCCAGCATTTT. Protein sequence: CALSDIEGNQPQHF. This rearrangement joins TRBV30 to TRBJ1-5, with D possibly TRBD1 on 5 matching bases. This CDR3 region has 14 residues. Per the germline V gene, CDR1 is GTSNPN and CDR2 is SVGIG (reference sequence). The V and J ends lost 8 bases and 2 bases respectively, with 16 bases between them.